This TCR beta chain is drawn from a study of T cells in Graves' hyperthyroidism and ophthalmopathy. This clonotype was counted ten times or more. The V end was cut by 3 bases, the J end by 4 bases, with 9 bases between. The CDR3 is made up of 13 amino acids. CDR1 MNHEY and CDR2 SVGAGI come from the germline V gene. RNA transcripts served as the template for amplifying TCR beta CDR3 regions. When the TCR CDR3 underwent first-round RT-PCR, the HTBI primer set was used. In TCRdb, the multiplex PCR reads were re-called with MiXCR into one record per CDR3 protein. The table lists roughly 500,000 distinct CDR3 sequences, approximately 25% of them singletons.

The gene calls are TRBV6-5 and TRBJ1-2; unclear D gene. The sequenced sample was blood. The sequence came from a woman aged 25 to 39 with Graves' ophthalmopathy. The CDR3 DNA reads TGTGCCAGCAGTTATAACAGTTTCTATGGCTACACCTTC. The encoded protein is CASSYNSFYGYTF.